This entry features one T cell receptor (beta chain) sequence. This clonotype showed up many times. Its antigen specificity is not known. It has no much larger one-base neighbor in the sample; base qualities were not kept. This record belongs to a study of neurological immune-mediated disorders (dated by TCRdb to the late 2010s). Regarding the research as a whole: Using UMI-based sequencing, the study compared peripheral blood TCR-beta repertoires from patients with HTLV-I-associated myelopathy (HAM/TSP), patients with multiple sclerosis, and healthy controls. The 90 to 120 TCR-beta libraries covered PBMC samples along with longitudinal samples, technical triplicates, and paired sorted CD4+ and CD8+ T-cell subsets. The cohort was made up of about 65 subjects, consisting of roughly 14 HAM/TSP patients, around 35 multiple sclerosis patients and some 20 healthy controls. Broad study findings and their caveats: Across subjects, expanded clones never shared an identical CDR3 amino acid sequence, which suggests that the TCR-beta repertoires in every group were private. TCR clonal expansion was greatest in HAM/TSP patients and smallest in MS patients, who ranked below even healthy controls.

The healthy controls were volunteers from blood banks in Maryland, USA. For the unsorted PBMC libraries, 2 million PBMCs were stored in RNAlater at -80 degrees C until RNA extraction and were used to generate the libraries. PBMCs were separated from peripheral blood using Ficoll-Hypaque density gradient centrifugation and then cryopreserved in liquid nitrogen. The CDR3 starts with the cysteine, ends with the phenylalanine, and has 13 residues. This entry keeps only the CDR3 DNA: 39 bases, framed from base 1. V gives up 4 bases and J gives up 0 bases, and the segment between their germline ends measures 7 bases. For CDR1 and CDR2, the germline V gene lists SGHRS and YFSETQ. cDNA synthesis used template-switch 5'RACE with a primer carrying a 10-nucleotide random unique molecular identifier tagging each TCR transcript. Every sequencing run covered 15-18 subjects and yielded more than 160 million TCR-beta sequences. Total RNA was extracted with the RNeasy kit. Using the KAPA Real-time Library Amplification kit, TCR-beta VDJ regions were amplified with primers for the TCR constant region and the 5'RACE anchor. A first PCR added sample indexes and Illumina adaptors, after which a second PCR increased the library yield. After purification with Ampure beads, the TCR product of roughly 650 bp was size-selected on a 2% E-gel SizeSelection system. Before pooling, library quality was checked on a Bioanalyzer, concentration was measured with Qubit, and libraries were quantified with the Kapa Library Quantification kit. Libraries were sequenced paired-end 2 x 150 bp on an Illumina HiSeq 2500. To increase sequence diversity, about 23-32% phiX was spiked into each library pool. The source study handled its data this way. The quality-filtered reads were processed with the UMI-based MiGEC pipeline, whose error correction step removed more than 80% of the raw TCR sequences. IMGT germline references were used for alignment of VDJ genes, and clonotypes were defined by a unique CDR3 amino acid sequence together with V-J genes. Clonal expansion, Shannon diversity and CDR3 relatedness were evaluated with VDJtools (CalcPairwiseDistances, ClusterSamples), while phylogenetic trees were built in CLCbio workbench. Clones with at least 8 unique UMIs were defined as expanded, with this threshold being based on coefficient-of-variation modelling across technical triplicates. TCRdb's own reprocessing of the public reads used fastp at Q25 and MiXCR and kept productive beta chains. Each record represents a unique CDR3 protein, reported with the most common genes and DNA among its rows. It is TCRdb's table, rather than the study itself, that gives the V and J calls and clone size. The sample includes about 53,000 distinct CDR3 sequences, with 16% observed a single time. Together, the top ten hold 4.4% of the sample.

This TCR was recovered from a man aged 55 to 70 in good health. The material sequenced was PBMCs. The sequence links TRBV5-1 to TRBJ1-1; the D gene is unclear. The bases are TGCGCCAGCAGCGTCGGATTGAACACTGAAGCTTTCTTT. This codes for CASSVGLNTEAFF. This CDR3, with the reference TRBV5-1 and TRBJ1-1 proteins standing in past its ends, gives the full variable domain KAGVTQTPRYLIKTRGQQVTLSCSPISGHRSVSWYQQTPGQGLQFLFEYFSETQRNKGNFPGRFSGRQFSNSRSEMNVSTLELGDSALYLCASSVGLNTEAFFGQGTRLTVV.